Sequencing of this T cell receptor beta chain was carried out in a study of T-cell reconstitution after alpha-beta-depleted transplantation in children. Study-wide results and limits: About two months after transplant, alpha-beta T cells reportedly came from several hundred expanded graft clones. Surviving recipient T cells and thymic progenitors produced the high day-60 TCRbeta diversity seen in some patients. At one year after transplant, newly produced T cells mostly accounted for T-cell counts and diversity.

The CDR3 runs to 15 residues. V was shortened by 2 bases and J by 6 bases, with 13 bases between the two germline ends. This clonotype was seen many times. Its antigen is not identified. Preparing the TCRbeta library involved the use of unique molecular identifiers. TCRdb reprocessed the PCR reads with MiXCR, giving one entry per CDR3 protein. This repertoire shows about 280,000 distinct CDR3 sequences, around 10% found once; its top ten account for roughly a quarter. The clonotype comes from a male patient between 2 and 10 years old who had a stem cell transplant for chronic granulomatous disease, so the T cells may come from the graft donor. This sequence joins TRBV12-3 or TRBV12-4 and TRBJ1-4; possible D gene TRBD1, 5 bases. This material consisted of peripheral blood, taken 180 days after TCRalphabeta/CD19-depleted stem cell transplant. The CDR3 protein is CASSLPRKGYEKLFF. The CDR3 DNA sequence: TGTGCCAGCAGTTTACCGCGAAAGGGGTATGAAAAACTGTTTTTT.